Listed below are T cell receptor beta chains from one sample, sequenced in a study of T cell responses to AZD1222 COVID-19 vaccine. Sequenced by immunoSEQ multiplex PCR; TCRdb stores in-frame clones only, minus some. The sample lists around 87,000 clones; about nine tenths were seen once. The input for sequencing was peripheral blood, taken on day 0 of AZD1222 vaccination. Source of these receptors: an adult in good health. The CDR3 runs from the conserved cysteine through the conserved F or W.

v_gene	j_gene	CDR3aa
TRBV30	TRBJ2-7	CAWSYSGGTSYEQYF
TRBV12-3/TRBV12-4	TRBJ1-2	CASSLVGASYTF
TRBV29-1	TRBJ2-7	CSVSGGLAGGNTYEQYF
TRBV7-2	TRBJ2-5	CASSPPRGGAETQYF
TRBV28	TRBJ2-2	CASSFGGAVAGELFF
TRBV10-2	TRBJ1-1	CASSVTGARTISNTEAFF
TRBV23-1	TRBJ1-1	CASSQSAAALMNTEAFF
TRBV19	TRBJ2-2	CASRGTGGNTGELFF
TRBV19	TRBJ1-5	CASTALGSNQPQHF
TRBV4-1	TRBJ1-2	CASSTRVNYGYTF
TRBV5-5	TRBJ1-2	CASSEDGWYGYTF
TRBV3-1/TRBV3-2	TRBJ2-7	CASSAGRTPYEQYF
TRBV29-1	TRBJ1-1	CSVERNGAVVEAFF
TRBV2	TRBJ1-2	CASSESRQLYGYTF
TRBV6-2/TRBV6-3	TRBJ1-1	CASSYQALNTEAFF
TRBV5-6	TRBJ1-4	CASSLGDNGGEKLFF
TRBV18	TRBJ2-1	CASSPLSSSYNEQFF
TRBV7-2	TRBJ2-6	CASSFRTGGESGANVLTF
TRBV10-3	TRBJ1-1	CAINQGARNEAFF
TRBV19	TRBJ2-1	CASSSPGLGTVNEQFF
TRBV7-9	TRBJ2-5	CASSLANLASGGDETQYF
TRBV10-3	TRBJ2-7	CAISDWTTGTSGTSYEQYF
TRBV7-9	TRBJ1-2	CASTGGTLPYGGYTF
TRBV5-5	TRBJ1-2	CASSFSGARDGYTF
TRBV11-2	TRBJ2-7	CASSLDFYEQYF
TRBV28	TRBJ1-5	CASSLPRQGTGIDQPQHF
TRBV5-1	TRBJ2-4	CASSLWVNANIQYF
TRBV30	TRBJ2-1	CAWSVRRRDNEQFF
TRBV3-1/TRBV3-2	TRBJ1-3	CASSQDLPTTGISLNTIYF
TRBV5-1	TRBJ2-2	CASSLFASGGTGELFF
TRBV7-2	TRBJ2-1	CASSLVFGTMSHEQFF
TRBV7-9	TRBJ2-7	CASSLAQQGYEQYF
TRBV18	TRBJ1-6	CASSLDSASGSSPLHF
TRBV28	TRBJ2-7	CASSLSRQGAREQYF
TRBV2	TRBJ1-4	CASRGGSEKLFF
TRBV12-2	TRBJ1-6	CASRPRRGSSYNSPLHF
TRBV7-2	TRBJ2-1	CASSLAPLAEQFF
TRBV28	TRBJ2-4	CASSLSQRTKNIQYF
TRBV4-1	TRBJ2-7	CASSLGQGADSPFYEQYF
TRBV30	TRBJ1-1	CAWSVQQLKAFF
TRBV5-4	TRBJ1-3	CASTKGLNPGNTIYF
TRBV5-1	TRBJ1-2	CASSPGGVEGGYTF